A selection of T cell receptor beta chains follows, all from one sample in a study of T cell responses to AZD1222 COVID-19 vaccine. Profiled with immunoSEQ multiplex PCR; TCRdb holds only in-frame clones, not every one. In the table there are approximately 80,000 clones, 75% to 90% of which are singletons. Sequencing was performed on peripheral blood, taken on day 0 of AZD1222 vaccination. The receptors here all came from an adult in good health. Each CDR3 is given without its conserved first and last residue. The order of the fields is CDR3 protein, V gene.

ASSLQQSNQPQH | TRBV7-8
ASSAPGGGGNTEAF | TRBV9
ASRLPGDPYGYT | TRBV27
ASSQPDSLGGNEQF | TRBV4-2
ASSQRFGSYT | TRBV4-1
ASSPSGGLSTDTQY | TRBV7-9
ASSGYGVGDEQY | TRBV9
ASSQESRTNYGYT | TRBV4-1
ASRIDRGDSPLH | TRBV6-5
ASSLVEGRNIQY | TRBV7-2
ASSLLPGQGGETQY | TRBV7-8
ASSSPSAGTSGRELYEQY | TRBV11-3
ASSDAVPPNYGYT | TRBV6-4
ASRPTGPSFTDTQY | TRBV6-6
ASNRRGLDTQY | TRBV7-9
SAGDFGEQF | TRBV20-1
ASSYPIFGGNTEAF | TRBV6-2/TRBV6-3
ASSPARQGPYEQY | TRBV18
ASSRDRTEKLF | TRBV6-5
APRPLKGSYEQY | TRBV5-1
ASTTGTGSYGYT | TRBV27
ALDLGDQPQH | TRBV30
ASSTRTGGEAF | TRBV12-3/TRBV12-4
ASAKGGQGGNTIY | TRBV19
ASSPDGYSNQPQH | TRBV7-3
ASSPLAGANEQY | TRBV3-1/TRBV3-2
ASSQGIVGGGYGYT | TRBV3-1/TRBV3-2
ASGIGPSTDTQY | TRBV9
ASSLNREISGNTIY | TRBV7-6
ASSLGPGELF | TRBV27
ASSIGEGGWSNQPQH | TRBV19
ASSQDNLAGGYEQY | TRBV4-3
ASSRQDRNTEAF | TRBV3-1/TRBV3-2
ATSEGTSGYEQF | TRBV6-6
ASRTGADATIY | TRBV28
ASSTSGSETQY | TRBV5-1
ASSLESSGNNEQF | TRBV5-1
ASSAGTAYTGELF | TRBV7-9
ASSQDSGGRGYT | TRBV3-1/TRBV3-2
ASSLGQRTEAF | TRBV27
ASRGDAYNEQF | TRBV2
ASSQDSTGAGGYT | TRBV4-2
ASSAVAGDTGELF | TRBV9
ASSLVQGADGYT | TRBV11-2
ASSPRQNNPYEKLF | TRBV3-1/TRBV3-2
ASSSSRENYGYT | TRBV7-8
ASSQTSGRGEQY | TRBV18
ASSYFSGGKGNEQF | TRBV6-5
ASGLRSNGYT | TRBV6-5
ASSWSGGKLVTQY | TRBV6-2/TRBV6-3
ASSFGGNTEAF | TRBV7-2
SVEDRGVQF | TRBV29-1
ASSSQTGGEKLF | TRBV19
ASRGGLGQGSYGYT | TRBV3-1/TRBV3-2
ASSLVGTHYSNQPQH | TRBV7-2